The clone carrying this T cell receptor (beta chain) was counted only a few times. With 10 bases removed from V and 11 bases from J, the gap between germline ends came to 12 bases. CDR1 and CDR2 from the germline V gene are SNHLY and FYNNEI. There are 10 residues in the CDR3. This sample is drawn from a study of PD-1 blockade in classical Hodgkin lymphoma. TCRdb's table, derived via immunoSEQ multiplex PCR, lists solely in-frame clones and lacks some. The sample includes 90,000 to 95,000 clones, roughly 89% of them seen just once. Each and every patient relapsed after autologous stem cell transplantation, and patients got differing brentuximab vedotin exposure.

The chain combines TRBV2 with TRBJ1-5; D perhaps matches TRBD1 (5 bases). The source was peripheral blood mononuclear cells (PBMCs), collected before the second cycle of nivolumab. The sequence was obtained from a human donor with classical Hodgkin lymphoma. In DNA, the CDR3 is TGTGCCATCTCGAGGGGCTCCCAGCATTTT. It translates to CAISRGSQHF.